Included here is one T cell receptor (beta chain) sequence, with context. These data originate in a study of cytomegalovirus exposure and HLA in healthy donors. PCR primers comprised 60 Vbeta and 13 Jbeta primers. Using immunoSEQ multiplex PCR, the repertoire was profiled, and TCRdb retains in-frame clones only, with some absent. This sample's table has around 78,000 clones. V was clipped by 10 bases and J by 3 bases, with 18 bases between them. This CDR3 is 14 amino acids long. Germline V gene data show CDR1 as MDHEN and CDR2 as SYDVKM. The TCR was taken from a man between 18 and 29 years old in good health and CMV-seropositive. The V call is TRBV28, the J call TRBJ1-2; maybe TRBD1 (6 bases). The sequencing sample was made of PBMCs. CDR3 in DNA: TGTGCCACCACGCTGGGGGACACCTACTATGGCTACACCTTC. Its protein product is CATTLGDTYYGYTF.